This TCR beta chain comes out of a study of OX40 agonist ivuxolimab in advanced cancers. Study-level points and caveats: More expanded clones were seen, on average, in CD8+ T cells than in CD4+.

The assay was immunoSEQ multiplex PCR, and TCRdb's table has in-frame clones only and misses some. The sample lists tens of thousands of clones; around 80% were seen once. Germline V gene data show CDR1 as SEHNR and CDR2 as FQNEAQ (reference sequence). The ends were cut back, 5 bases at V and 3 bases at J, with 17 bases in the middle. The CDR3 contains 15 residues. This clone has only a few counts. What it binds is unknown. This chain links TRBV7-9 with TRBJ2-7; tentatively, D is TRBD2 (7 bases). Sequenced here: CD4+ or CD8+ T cells sorted from blood, sampled in a trial of the OX40 agonist ivuxolimab. This TCR was recovered from an adult with an advanced solid tumor such as melanoma, head and neck, liver or kidney cancer. CDR3: CASSLQGTTSYEQYF. The CDR3 DNA is TGTGCCAGCAGCCTTCAGGGGACTACGAGCTACGAGCAGTACTTC.